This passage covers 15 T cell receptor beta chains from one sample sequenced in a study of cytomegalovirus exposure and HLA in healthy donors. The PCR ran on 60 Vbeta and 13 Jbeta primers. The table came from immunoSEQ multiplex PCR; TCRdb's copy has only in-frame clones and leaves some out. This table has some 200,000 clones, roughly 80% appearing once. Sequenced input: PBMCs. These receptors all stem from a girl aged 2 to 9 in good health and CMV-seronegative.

In nucleotides, the CDR3 is TGCGCCAGCAGCCCATCGACAGGGAGCTCCTACAATGAGCAGTTCTTC. It encodes CASSPSTGSSYNEQFF. The chain recombines TRBV5-1 with TRBJ2-1, with 7 bases fitting TRBD1. After removal of 4 bases from V and 0 bases from J, the junction contained 7 bases not matched to a gene. The germline V gene has CDR1 SGHRS and CDR2 YFSETQ. This CDR3 contains 16 residues.

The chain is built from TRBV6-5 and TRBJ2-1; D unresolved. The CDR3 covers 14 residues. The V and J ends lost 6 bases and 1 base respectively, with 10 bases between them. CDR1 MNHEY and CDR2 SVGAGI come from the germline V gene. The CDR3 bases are TGTGCCAGCAGCTGGCTAGAATCCTACAATGAGCAGTTCTTC. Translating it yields CASSWLESYNEQFF.

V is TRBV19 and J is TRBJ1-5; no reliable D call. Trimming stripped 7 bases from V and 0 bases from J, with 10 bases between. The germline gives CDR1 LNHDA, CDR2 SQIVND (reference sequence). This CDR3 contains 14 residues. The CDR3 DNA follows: TGTGCCAGTAAGGGAGGCTATAGCAATCAGCCCCAGCATTTT. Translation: CASKGGYSNQPQHF. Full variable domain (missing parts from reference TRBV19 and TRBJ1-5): DGGITQSPKYLFRKEGQNVTLSCEQNLNHDAMYWYRQDPGQGLRLIYYSQIVNDFQKGDIAEGYSVSREKKESFPLTVTSAQKNPTAFYLCASKGGYSNQPQHFGDGTRLSIL.

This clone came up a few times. The CDR3 spells CASSGPEAGPTDTQYF. The CDR3 DNA reads TGTGCCAGCAGCGGCCCGGAAGCGGGTCCCACAGATACGCAGTATTTT. V usage is TRBV7-2 and J usage is TRBJ2-3, with D perhaps TRBD2 (6 bases). The ends were cut back, 5 bases at V and 2 bases at J, with 17 bases in the middle. This CDR3 region has 16 residues. The germline gives CDR1 SGHTA, CDR2 FQGNSA.

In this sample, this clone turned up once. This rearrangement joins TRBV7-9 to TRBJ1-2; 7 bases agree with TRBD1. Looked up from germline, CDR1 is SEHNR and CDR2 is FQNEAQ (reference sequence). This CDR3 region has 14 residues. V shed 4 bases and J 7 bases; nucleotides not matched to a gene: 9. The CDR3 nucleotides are TGTGCCAGCAGCTCTACAGGGGTTTGGGGTGGCTACACCTTC. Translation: CASSSTGVWGGYTF.

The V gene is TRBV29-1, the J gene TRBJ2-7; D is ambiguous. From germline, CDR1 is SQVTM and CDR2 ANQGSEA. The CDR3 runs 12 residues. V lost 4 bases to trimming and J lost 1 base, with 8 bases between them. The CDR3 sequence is CSVASLSYEQYF. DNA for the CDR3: TGCAGCGTTGCGTCCCTATCCTACGAGCAGTACTTC.

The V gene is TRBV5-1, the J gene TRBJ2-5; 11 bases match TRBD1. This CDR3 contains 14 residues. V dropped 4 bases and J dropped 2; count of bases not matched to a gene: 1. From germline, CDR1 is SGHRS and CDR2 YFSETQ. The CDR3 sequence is CASSRDRGQETQYF. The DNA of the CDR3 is TGCGCCAGCAGCCGGGACAGGGGGCAAGAGACCCAGTACTTC.

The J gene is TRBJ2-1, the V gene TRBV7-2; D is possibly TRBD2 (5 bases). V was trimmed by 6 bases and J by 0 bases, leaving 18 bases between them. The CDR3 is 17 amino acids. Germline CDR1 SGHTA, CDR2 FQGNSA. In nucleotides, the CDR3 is TGTGCCAGCAGTCGGGATTCCACCCTTAGCTCCTACAATGAGCAGTTCTTC. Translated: CASSRDSTLSSYNEQFF.

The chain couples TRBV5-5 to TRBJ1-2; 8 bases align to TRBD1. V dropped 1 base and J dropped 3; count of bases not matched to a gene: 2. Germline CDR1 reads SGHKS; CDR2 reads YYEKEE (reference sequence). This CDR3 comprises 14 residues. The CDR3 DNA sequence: TGTGCCAGCAGCTTGCAGGGGGCGGACTATGGCTACACCTTC. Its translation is CASSLQGADYGYTF.

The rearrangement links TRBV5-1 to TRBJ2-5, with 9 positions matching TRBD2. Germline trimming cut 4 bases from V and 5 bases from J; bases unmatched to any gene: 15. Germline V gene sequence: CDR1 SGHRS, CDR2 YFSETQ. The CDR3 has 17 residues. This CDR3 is CASSPQGGGLADETQYF. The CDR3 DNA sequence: TGCGCCAGCAGCCCCCAAGGGGGGGGACTAGCCGACGAGACCCAGTACTTC.

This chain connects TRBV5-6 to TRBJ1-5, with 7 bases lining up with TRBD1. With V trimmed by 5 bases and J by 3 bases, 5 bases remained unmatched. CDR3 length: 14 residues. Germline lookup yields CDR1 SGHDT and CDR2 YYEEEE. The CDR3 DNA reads TGTGCCAGCAGTTACACAGGGGCCAATCAGCCCCAGCATTTT. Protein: CASSYTGANQPQHF.

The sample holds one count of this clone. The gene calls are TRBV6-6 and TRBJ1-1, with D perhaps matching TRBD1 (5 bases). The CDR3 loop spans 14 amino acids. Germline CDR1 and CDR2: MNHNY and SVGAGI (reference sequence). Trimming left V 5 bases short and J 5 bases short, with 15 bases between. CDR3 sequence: CASSPYQGGTEAFF. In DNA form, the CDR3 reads TGTGCCAGCAGTCCTTACCAGGGTGGAACTGAAGCTTTCTTT.

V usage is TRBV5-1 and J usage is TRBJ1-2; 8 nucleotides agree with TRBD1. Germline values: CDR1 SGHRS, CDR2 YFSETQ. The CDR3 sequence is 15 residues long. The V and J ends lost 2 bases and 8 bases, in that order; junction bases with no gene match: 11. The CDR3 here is CASSFRTGSKEGYTF. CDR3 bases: TGCGCCAGCAGCTTTAGGACAGGGAGTAAGGAAGGCTACACCTTC.

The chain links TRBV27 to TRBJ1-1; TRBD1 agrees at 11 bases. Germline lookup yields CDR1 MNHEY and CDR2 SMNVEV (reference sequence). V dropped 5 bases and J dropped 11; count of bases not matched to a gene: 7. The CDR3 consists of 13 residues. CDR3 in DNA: TGTGCCAGCAGTCCTGGACAGGGGGCAAGGGCTTTCTTT. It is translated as CASSPGQGARAFF.

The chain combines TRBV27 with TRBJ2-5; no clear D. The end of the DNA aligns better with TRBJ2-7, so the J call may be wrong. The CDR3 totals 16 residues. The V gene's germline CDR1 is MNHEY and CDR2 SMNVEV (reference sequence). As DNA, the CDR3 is TGTGCCAGCAGTTTATCGCGCCAGACTTCAAACTACGAGCAGTACTTC. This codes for CASSLSRQTSNYEQYF.